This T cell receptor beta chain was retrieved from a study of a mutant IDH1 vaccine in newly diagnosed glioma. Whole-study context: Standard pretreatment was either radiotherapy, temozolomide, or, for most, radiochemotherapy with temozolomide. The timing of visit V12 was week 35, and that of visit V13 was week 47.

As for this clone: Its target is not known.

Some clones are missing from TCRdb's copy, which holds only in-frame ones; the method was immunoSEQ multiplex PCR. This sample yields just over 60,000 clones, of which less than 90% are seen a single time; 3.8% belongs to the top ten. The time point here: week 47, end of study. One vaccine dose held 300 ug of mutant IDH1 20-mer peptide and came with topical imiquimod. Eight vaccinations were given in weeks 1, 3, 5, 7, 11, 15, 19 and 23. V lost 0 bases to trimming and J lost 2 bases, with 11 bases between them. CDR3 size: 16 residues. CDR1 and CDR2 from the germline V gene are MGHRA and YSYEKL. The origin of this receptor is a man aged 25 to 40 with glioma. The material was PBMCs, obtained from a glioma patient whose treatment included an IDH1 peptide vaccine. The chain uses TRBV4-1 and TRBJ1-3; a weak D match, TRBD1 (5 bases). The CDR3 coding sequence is TGCGCCAGCAGCCAAGAAATTTCAGGGACTGGAAACACCATATATTTT. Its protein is CASSQEISGTGNTIYF.